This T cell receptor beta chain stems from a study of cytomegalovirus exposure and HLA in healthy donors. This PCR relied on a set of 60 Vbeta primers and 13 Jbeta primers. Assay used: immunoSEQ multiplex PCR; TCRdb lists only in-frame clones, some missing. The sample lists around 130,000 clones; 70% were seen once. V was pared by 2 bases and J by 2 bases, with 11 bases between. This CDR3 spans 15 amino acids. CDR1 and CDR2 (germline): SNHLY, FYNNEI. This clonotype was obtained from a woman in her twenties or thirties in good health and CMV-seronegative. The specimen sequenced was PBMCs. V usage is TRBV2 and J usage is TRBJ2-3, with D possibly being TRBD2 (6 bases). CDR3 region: CASSESSEPTDTQYF. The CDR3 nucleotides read TGTGCCAGCAGTGAATCTAGCGAACCCACAGATACGCAGTATTTT.